This T cell receptor beta chain was sequenced in a study of T cells after yellow fever vaccination. Overall study findings and caveats: Booster sampling recovered most clones from primary vaccination (under 98% CD4, approximately 88% CD8).

Researchers made TCR cDNA using 5'RACE template switching, and this step added a universal primer site and UMIs. TCRdb called the 5' RACE reads again in MiXCR, with one record for every CDR3 protein. Among some 54,000 distinct CDR3 sequences listed, 6.6% were seen once. This clonotype was detected a few times. V was clipped by 4 bases and J by 5 bases, with 13 bases between them. Per the germline V gene, CDR1 is KGHDR and CDR2 is SFDVKD. The CDR3 has 14 residues. The rearrangement uses TRBV24-1 and TRBJ1-2, with D possibly TRBD1 on 5 matching bases. The TCR was taken from a young man who received the YFV17D yellow fever vaccine. The sequencing here drew on CD8+ T cells not binding an NS4B(214-222) dextramer, sorted from PBMCs, taken roughly 47 days after the first yellow fever vaccination. The CDR3 coding sequence is TGTGCCACCAGTGAATCCGGGACCGATTATGGCTACACCTTC. Translating gives CATSESGTDYGYTF.